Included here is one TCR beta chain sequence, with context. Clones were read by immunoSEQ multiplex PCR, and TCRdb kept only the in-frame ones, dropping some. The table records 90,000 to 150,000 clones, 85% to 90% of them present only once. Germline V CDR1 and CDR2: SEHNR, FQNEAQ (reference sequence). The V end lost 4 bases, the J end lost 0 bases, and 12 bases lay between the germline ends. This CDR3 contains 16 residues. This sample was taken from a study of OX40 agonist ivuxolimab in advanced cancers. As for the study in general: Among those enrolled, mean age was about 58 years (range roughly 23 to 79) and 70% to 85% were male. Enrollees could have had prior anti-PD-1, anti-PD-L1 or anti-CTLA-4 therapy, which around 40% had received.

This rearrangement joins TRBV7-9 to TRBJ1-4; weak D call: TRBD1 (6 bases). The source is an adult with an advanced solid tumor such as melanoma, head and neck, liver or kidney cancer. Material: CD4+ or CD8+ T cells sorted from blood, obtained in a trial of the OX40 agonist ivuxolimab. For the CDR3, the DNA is TGTGCCAGCAGCTCAGGGGTAGGAGCAACTAATGAAAAACTGTTTTTT. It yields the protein CASSSGVGATNEKLFF.